The next 16 T cell receptor beta chains were all read from a single sample in a study of tumor-infiltrating lymphocytes in primary liver carcinoma. A primer in the constant region served to generate TCR beta cDNA from roughly 550 ng of total RNA. ARM-PCR was slightly modified, and three nested multiplex PCR rounds with it gave rise to the TCR beta libraries. A C-beta reverse primer was combined with TRBV1-TRBV30 forward primers in the first two PCR rounds, and each round had roughly 11 cycles. One entry per CDR3 protein, called by TCRdb with MiXCR from the multiplex PCR reads. The data hold approximately 110,000 distinct CDR3 sequences, with 64% observed a single time. Extraction of RNA together with DNA used roughly 19-32 mg of unsorted bulk tissue. The sample taken for sequencing was liver tumor tissue from sampling region 3. Subset in this sample: tumor region T3, left-lateral pole. The receptors were gathered from a woman in her fifties or sixties with primary liver carcinoma and hepatitis B virus infection.

This clonotype was seen more than once but under ten times. This chain connects TRBV11-1 to TRBJ2-6; 8 positions agree with TRBD1. Trimming took 4 bases from V and 4 from J; bases not matched to a gene: 12. The germline gives CDR1 SGHAT, CDR2 FQDESV (reference sequence). The CDR3 loop spans 18 amino acids. The CDR3 sequence is CASSSAGTGPPGANVLTF. As DNA, the CDR3 is TGTGCCAGCAGCTCCGCCGGGACAGGCCCCCCAGGGGCCAACGTCCTGACTTTC.

This clonotype is labeled medium-sized. This chain joins TRBV4-1 and TRBJ2-3; 7 bases map to TRBD2. The germline V gene has CDR1 MGHRA and CDR2 YSYEKL. The V gene end was trimmed by 3 bases and the J gene end by 0 bases; junction bases not matched to a gene: 3. CDR3 length equals 15 residues. In nucleotides, the CDR3 is TGCGCCAGCAGCCAGGGACTACTAAGCACAGATACGCAGTATTTT. This encodes CASSQGLLSTDTQYF.

This clonotype was found many times. The CDR3, as DNA: TGTGCCAGCAGTTACCCGGGACAGGGCCAGGGTGGGACCCAGTACTTC. This encodes CASSYPGQGQGGTQYF. V is TRBV6-6 and J is TRBJ2-5; 9 nucleotides match TRBD1. This CDR3 is built from 16 residues. CDR1 and CDR2 (germline): MNHNY, SVGAGI (reference sequence). V was clipped by 2 bases and J by 7 bases; unmatched bases: 11.

This clonotype was observed once. Just one base apart from a much larger clone, this may be a read error. The rearrangement links TRBV28 to TRBJ1-2; D remains unclear. Trimming cost V 7 bases and J 2 bases, with 8 bases left between them. CDR1 is MDHEN, CDR2 SYDVKM, per germline. CDR3 size: 12 residues. This CDR3 is CASNPGNYGYTF. The CDR3 region has the DNA TGTGCCAGCAATCCTGGGAACTATGGCTACACCTTC.

In this sample, this clonotype turned up many times. This sequence joins TRBV6-1 and TRBJ2-7, with D unclear. The V end was cut by 1 base, the J end by 3 bases, with 13 bases between. The germline CDR1 and CDR2 sequences are MNHNS and SASEGT. The CDR3 extends over 15 amino acids. The CDR3 bases are TGTGCCAGCAGTGAAGAGAGAACGGTTTACTACGAGCAGTACTTC. Protein sequence: CASSEERTVYYEQYF.

Notes on this clonotype: It is likely a read error, because the conserved phenylalanine at the end of the CDR3 is missing. J is TRBJ2-1 and V is TRBV11-2; D is unresolved. CDR1 is SGHAT, CDR2 FQNNGV, per germline. The CDR3 has 14 amino acids. For the CDR3, the DNA is TGTACCAGCAGCTTATGGGGATCCTACAATGAGCAGTTCTCC. Translating it yields CTSSLWGSYNEQFS.

Sample share makes this clonotype medium-sized. The genes are TRBV11-2 and TRBJ2-2, with 9 bases aligning to TRBD1. J was trimmed by 3 bases and V by 3 bases; bases with no gene match: 2. Looked up from germline, CDR1 is SGHAT and CDR2 is FQNNGV. The CDR3 is 15 amino acids. In DNA form, the CDR3 reads TGTGCCAGCAGCTTGGGACAGGGATACACCGGGGAGCTGTTTTTT. It is translated as CASSLGQGYTGELFF.

This clonotype was recorded once. The junction departs from germline at one end; a sequencing error may be responsible. The V gene is TRBV11-2, the J gene TRBJ2-3; 7 nucleotides align to TRBD1. The CDR3 totals 13 residues. The V gene's germline CDR1 is SGHAT and CDR2 FQNNGV. CDR3: CSSSLDRADTQYF. The CDR3 DNA is TGTTCCAGCAGCTTAGACAGGGCGGATACGCAGTATTTT.

As regards this clonotype: Since the CDR3 does not end with the conserved phenylalanine or tryptophan, this likely comes from a read error. No DNA is shown, since the ends of the CDR3 on it are uncertain; the CDR3 is the one TCRdb lists. The CDR3 is CASSFGPLTSATQFL. The gene calls are TRBV6-5 and TRBJ2-3; the DNA was not compared with TRBD1, the D call given in the table. With termini counted, the CDR3 has 15 amino acids. Germline V CDR1 and CDR2: MNHEY, SVGAGI.

This clonotype came up a few times. The chain is built from TRBV19 and TRBJ2-7; maybe TRBD1 (5 bases). V lost 5 bases and J 1 base, leaving 18 bases between the germline ends. CDR3 length equals 16 residues. Germline CDR1 is LNHDA and CDR2 is SQIVND (reference sequence). CDR3 sequence: CASSPRRDRSSYEQYF. The CDR3 DNA reads as TGTGCCAGTAGTCCCCGCCGAGACAGATCATCCTACGAGCAGTACTTC.

This clonotype came up many times. The chain uses TRBV5-5 and TRBJ2-2, with TRBD1 matching over 8 bases. The CDR3 length is 19 residues. CDR1 is SGHKS and CDR2 is YYEKEE in the germline V gene (reference sequence). Trimming at V came to 0 bases and at J to 0 bases, leaving 10 bases not matched to a gene. The CDR3 region is CASSLAQGAPKTNTGELFF. CDR3 coding DNA: TGTGCCAGCAGCTTGGCCCAGGGGGCACCAAAGACGAACACCGGGGAGCTGTTTTTT. The variable domain in full, with the rest retrieved from reference TRBV5-5 and TRBJ2-2, is DAGVTQSPTHLIKTRGQQVTLRCSPISGHKSVSWYQQVLGQGPQFIFQYYEKEERGRGNFPDRFSARQFPNYSSELNVNALLLGDSALYLCASSLAQGAPKTNTGELFFGEGSRLTVL.

This clonotype was seen a few times. The chain uses TRBV7-9 and TRBJ2-1; no reliable D call. This CDR3 has 14 amino acids. V was cut by 6 bases and J by 6 bases, with 15 bases left in between. Germline lookup yields CDR1 SEHNR and CDR2 FQNEAQ (reference sequence). This chain's CDR3 is CASSFMRLTNEQFF. The CDR3 DNA is TGTGCCAGCAGTTTCATGCGTCTAACCAATGAGCAGTTCTTC.

This clonotype was picked up one time. This rearrangement joins TRBV6-1 to TRBJ1-5; D is perhaps TRBD1 (6 bases). The J call may be faulty, since TRBJ2-3 better matches the DNA end. The germline V gene has CDR1 MNHNS and CDR2 SASEGT. The CDR3 is made up of 14 amino acids. CDR3 sequence reads: CAGWGQGPGQPQYF. The CDR3 DNA reads as TGTGCCGGTTGGGGGCAGGGACCGGGTCAGCCCCAGTATTTT.

Comment on this clonotype: Mismatch with germline at one junction end may stem from a read error. This sequence joins TRBV11-3 and TRBJ2-7, with 8 bases identical to TRBD1. CDR3 length: 15 residues. CDR1 SGHNT and CDR2 YENEEA come from the germline V gene. The CDR3 loop is CASSPETGDNYEKYF. In DNA form, the CDR3 reads TGTGCCAGCAGCCCTGAGACAGGGGACAACTACGAGAAGTACTTC.

The J gene is TRBJ2-3, the V gene TRBV29-1, with D tentatively TRBD2 (5 bases). The CDR3 spans 14 residues. V lost 7 bases, J lost 14 bases, and 28 bases lay in between. CDR1 SQVTM and CDR2 ANQGSEA come from the germline V gene. In DNA, the CDR3 is TGCAGCGCGGGGTTCGGACGGCGCACAGATACACGGTATTTT. Its translation: CSAGFGRRTDTRYF.

A note on this clonotype: At one of its ends the junction is not consistent with the germline gene, which may arise from a read error. The chain joins TRBV29-1 to TRBJ2-2, with D uncertain. Per the germline V gene, CDR1 is SQVTM and CDR2 is ANQGSEA. The CDR3 loop spans 12 amino acids. CDR3 in DNA: TGCAGTGTTGGGGAACTAACCGGGGAGCTGTTTTTT. Residues: CSVGELTGELFF.